Presented here are 7 T cell receptor beta chains from one specimen sequenced in a study of CD8 T cells in Susac syndrome. RNA was extracted with the RNeasy kit, and a quantity of about 0.5 to 1 ug was reverse transcribed using random hexamers. One entry per CDR3 protein, called by TCRdb with MiXCR from the immunoSEQ multiplex PCR reads. The table has about 300,000 distinct CDR3 sequences, around 83% seen once; the top ten hold around 0.12%. Sequenced sample: CD8+ T cells from PBMCs. The receptors stem from a human donor with multiple sclerosis.

The chain combines TRBV29-1 with TRBJ1-2, with 7 nucleotides matching TRBD1. The CDR3 runs 17 residues. Germline loops: CDR1 SQVTM, CDR2 ANQGSEA. V lost 2 bases to trimming and J lost 6 bases; unmatched junction nucleotides: 18. CDR3 coding DNA: TGCAGCGTTGAAAAGAGGGGGAAGGGCGAGGGGGCCCATGGCTACACCTTC. This encodes CSVEKRGKGEGAHGYTF.

The chain links TRBV15 to TRBJ2-3, with D maybe TRBD2 (6 bases). CDR1 and CDR2 (germline): LNHNV, YYDKDF (reference sequence). Between the trimmed V and J ends, which lost 1 base and 3 bases, there was a span of 14 bases. The CDR3 loop spans 16 amino acids. CDR3 loop: CATSRVPRDGTDTQYF. CDR3 DNA: TGTGCCACCAGCAGAGTTCCGCGGGATGGGACAGATACGCAGTATTTT.

V gene TRBV29-1 combines with J gene TRBJ2-5, with 13 nucleotides matching TRBD2. Per the germline V gene, CDR1 is SQVTM and CDR2 is ANQGSEA. J gave up 1 base and V 7 bases, and 12 bases lay outside the gene matches. The CDR3 is 17 amino acids. The CDR3 here is CSASHPGLAGPQETQYF. The DNA for the CDR3 is TGCAGCGCCTCGCATCCGGGACTAGCGGGACCCCAAGAGACCCAGTACTTC.

The chain links TRBV29-1 to TRBJ2-1; no firm D call. The V end lost 5 bases, the J end lost 0 bases, and 2 bases lay between the germline ends. This CDR3 is built from 11 residues. Germline V gene data show CDR1 as SQVTM and CDR2 as ANQGSEA. CDR3 coding DNA: TGCAGCGTTCGCTCCTACAATGAGCAGTTCTTC. Its protein is CSVRSYNEQFF.

V usage is TRBV28 and J usage is TRBJ2-6; 8 bases align to TRBD1. J was trimmed by 4 bases and V by 3 bases; bases with no gene match: 11. Germline V gene lookup returns CDR1 MDHEN and CDR2 SYDVKM. CDR3 length equals 18 residues. CDR3 in DNA: TGTGCCAGCAGTTTCAGGGGGCTTAAGACGGGAGGGGCCAACGTCCTGACTTTC. Encoded protein: CASSFRGLKTGGANVLTF.

This chain connects TRBV30 to TRBJ1-5, with 8 bases matching TRBD1. The germline V gene encodes CDR1 GTSNPN and CDR2 SVGIG (reference sequence). This CDR3 is built from 14 residues. Germline trimming cut 4 bases from V and 3 bases from J; bases unmatched to any gene: 5. The CDR3 is CAWMDRDYNQPQHF. Written as DNA, the CDR3 is TGTGCCTGGATGGACAGGGACTACAATCAGCCCCAGCATTTT.

The chain recombines TRBV20-1 with TRBJ1-2, with no clear D. Trimming removed 0 bases at V and 8 bases at J, with 19 bases between. The CDR3 loop spans 15 amino acids. Looked up from germline, CDR1 is DFQATT and CDR2 is SNEGSKA (reference sequence). The CDR3 nucleotides are TGCAGTGCTAGAGATATTGACGGCAAACACTCCGGCTACACCTTC. This codes for CSARDIDGKHSGYTF.